This T cell receptor (beta chain) was found in a study of shared clonotypes between healthy human individuals. V lost 4 bases and J lost 3, with 13 bases in between. There are 16 residues in the CDR3. The germline V gene has CDR1 MNHNS and CDR2 SASEGT. Only a few counts were recorded for this clone. Sequencing was performed with immunoSEQ multiplex PCR; in TCRdb, only in-frame clones are kept and a portion is missing. The sample records more than 1 million clones, approximately 80% being singletons. The receptor's source is a young man in good health. Some clones in this sample may be carry-over from other donors' samples. Sequencing was carried out using memory CD4+ T cells from PBMCs. Subset denoted: CD45RA-negative fraction. V and J are TRBV6-1 and TRBJ2-6; the D is unclear. For the CDR3, the DNA is TGTGCCAGCAGTGTTCAGGCCATTGGTGGGGCCAACGTCCTGACTTTC. Translation gives CASSVQAIGGANVLTF.